This entry describes one TCR beta chain. These data come from a study of blood T cell repertoires in COVID-19. In the study overall: Acute and convalescent COVID-19 samples came from the United States, Italy and Spain. The cDNA or gDNA used as material had been derived from T cells, B-cell-depleted T cells, or PBMCs.

The CDR3 is 14 amino acids. Germline V CDR1 and CDR2: MNHEY, SMNVEV (reference sequence). Trimming removed 4 bases from V and 9 bases from J, with 16 bases in between. As originally analysed: The authors estimated nucleated cell counts from reference gene primer amplification. Method: immunoSEQ multiplex PCR; TCRdb's copy keeps in-frame clones and lacks some. That table supplies the V and J calls and clone size; D and trimming were determined from the DNA. Seen here are fewer than 250,000 clones, around 86% observed once, and the top ten hold approximately 23%. The chain joins TRBV27 to TRBJ2-1, with no clear D. This sequence was found in a woman between 40 and 55 years old in a cohort exposed to, infected with or recovered from COVID-19 (not recorded which). Material: PBMCs or T cells enriched from blood (not recorded which). The CDR3 region is CASSWQATPGEQFF. The CDR3 coding sequence is TGTGCCAGCAGTTGGCAGGCAACCCCAGGTGAGCAGTTCTTC.